The 23 T cell receptor beta chains below were found in one sample sequenced in a study of B cell selection in AIRE deficiency. Conventional CD4 T cells were sorted as CD4+CD127+ cells. Clones were read by immunoSEQ multiplex PCR, and TCRdb kept only the in-frame ones, dropping some. The table shows tens of thousands of clones, with roughly 97% occurring only once. The sample was conventional CD4+ T cells sorted from PBMCs. All receptors derive from a human donor with AIRE deficiency.

This chain links TRBV27 with TRBJ1-2; TRBD1 matches 8 bases. The CDR3 is 17 amino acids. CDR1 is MNHEY, CDR2 SMNVEV, per germline (reference sequence). V dropped 1 base and J dropped 4; count of bases not matched to a gene: 11. This CDR3 is CASSLLSRQGSSYGYTF. The DNA of the CDR3 is TGTGCCAGCAGTTTATTATCCCGACAGGGGAGTAGCTATGGCTACACCTTC.

The chain carries TRBV5-1 and TRBJ1-5; a possible D gene is TRBD1 (6 bases). There are 14 residues in the CDR3. Germline V gives CDR1 SGHRS, CDR2 YFSETQ. V was trimmed by 2 bases and J by 5 bases, leaving 11 bases between them. The CDR3 sequence is CASSFGGGHQPQHF. The DNA for the CDR3 is TGCGCCAGCAGCTTTGGGGGCGGGCATCAGCCCCAGCATTTT.

The J gene is TRBJ2-5, the V gene TRBV5-1; 7 nucleotides align to TRBD2. This CDR3 region has 14 residues. J gave up 2 bases and V 6 bases, and 7 bases lay outside the gene matches. Germline V gene lookup returns CDR1 SGHRS and CDR2 YFSETQ. The CDR3 DNA sequence: TGCGCCAGCAAGGTGGCTAGCGGACAAGAGACCCAGTACTTC. Translation: CASKVASGQETQYF.

The chain is built from TRBV5-1 and TRBJ2-7, with D perhaps TRBD2 (6 bases). Germline V gene data show CDR1 as SGHRS and CDR2 as YFSETQ. The CDR3 covers 17 residues. V lost 4 bases and J lost 2, with 22 bases in between. CDR3 nucleotide sequence: TGCGCCAGCAGCCCCTCGAGAGGGGTAGCGGTTACCTACGAGCAGTACTTC. Translated: CASSPSRGVAVTYEQYF.

The V gene is TRBV29-1, the J gene TRBJ1-1; 8 nucleotides line up with TRBD1. CDR3 length: 13 residues. Germline V gives CDR1 SQVTM, CDR2 ANQGSEA. Trimming at V came to 6 bases and at J to 4 bases, leaving 7 bases not matched to a gene. The CDR3 spells CSVQTGVGTEAFF. The CDR3, as DNA: TGCAGCGTGCAGACAGGGGTAGGCACTGAAGCTTTCTTT.

The genes are TRBV11-2 and TRBJ2-7; 8 bases fit TRBD2. The CDR3 consists of 13 residues. Germline V gene lookup returns CDR1 SGHAT and CDR2 FQNNGV. After removal of 5 bases from V and 6 bases from J, the junction contained 6 bases not matched to a gene. CDR3 coding DNA: TGTGCCAGCAGCCGCCGGGGGGGCGGCGAGCAGTACTTC. Residues: CASSRRGGGEQYF.

This rearrangement joins TRBV19 to TRBJ1-5, with D possibly being TRBD1 (5 bases). This CDR3 is 17 amino acids long. CDR1 and CDR2 from the germline V gene are LNHDA and SQIVND (reference sequence). V dropped 4 bases and J dropped 2 bases, with 18 bases sitting between them. The chain's CDR3 is CASSRQWRGRRNQPQHF. DNA of the CDR3: TGTGCCAGTAGTAGGCAGTGGAGGGGCCGGCGCAATCAGCCCCAGCATTTT.

The V gene is TRBV14, the J gene TRBJ2-1, with 14 nucleotides matching TRBD2. Germline-derived CDR1 and CDR2 are SGHDN and FVKESK. The CDR3 runs 18 residues. J was trimmed by 6 bases and V by 0 bases; bases with no gene match: 7. The CDR3 here is CASSQDLKGLAGANEQFF. The CDR3 region has the DNA TGTGCCAGCAGCCAAGATTTAAAGGGACTAGCGGGAGCCAATGAGCAGTTCTTC.

This chain uses TRBV30 with TRBJ1-4; D is possibly TRBD1 (6 bases). Trimming took 2 bases from V and 7 from J, leaving 14 bases between them. CDR1 is GTSNPN and CDR2 is SVGIG in the germline V gene (reference sequence). CDR3 length equals 14 residues. The CDR3 here is CAWSQNRAVEKLFF. The DNA for the CDR3 is TGTGCCTGGAGTCAAAACAGGGCGGTTGAAAAACTGTTTTTT.

This clone showed up just once. The rearrangement links TRBV18 to TRBJ1-2; 11 bases map to TRBD1. The CDR3 has 16 residues. V lost 4 bases and J lost 1; bases outside the gene matches: 5. Germline V lookup: CDR1 KGHSH, CDR2 LQKENI. CDR3 nucleotide sequence: TGTGCCAGCTCACTTCGGGACAGGGGGATTAACTATGGCTACACCTTC. As protein: CASSLRDRGINYGYTF.

This clone was recorded once. The V call is TRBV18, the J call TRBJ2-3; D is undetermined. CDR1 KGHSH and CDR2 LQKENI come from the germline V gene. The CDR3 is 16 amino acids. The germline V and J ends were trimmed by 3 bases and 1 base, with 14 bases remaining between them. CDR3 sequence (DNA): TGTGCCAGCTCACCCCTGGGCTATATGGGCACAGATACGCAGTATTTT. It encodes CASSPLGYMGTDTQYF.

V is TRBV6-6 and J is TRBJ2-3; unclear D gene. The ends were cut back, 6 bases at V and 11 bases at J, with 18 bases in the middle. The CDR3 is 13 residues long. Per germline, CDR1 MNHNY and CDR2 SVGAGI (reference sequence). The CDR3 region has the DNA TGTGCCAGCAGACACTACTTGGGAAAGGGGCAGTATTTT. This encodes CASRHYLGKGQYF.

The V and J genes are TRBV19 and TRBJ2-5; the D is unclear. This CDR3 has 13 residues. Germline V lookup: CDR1 LNHDA, CDR2 SQIVND (reference sequence). V lost 3 bases to trimming and J lost 5 bases, with 10 bases between them. CDR3 protein: CASSIGLQETQYF. For the CDR3, the DNA is TGTGCCAGTAGTATTGGCCTTCAGGAGACCCAGTACTTC.

The chain recombines TRBV9 with TRBJ2-7; no clear D gene. V dropped 4 bases and J dropped 3 bases, with 17 bases sitting between them. The length of the CDR3 is 15 residues. Germline V gene lookup returns CDR1 SGDLS and CDR2 YYNGEE. CDR3 residues: CASSISRPNDYEQYF. CDR3 nucleotide sequence: TGTGCCAGCAGCATAAGTCGGCCGAACGACTACGAGCAGTACTTC. Combining the CDR3 with reference TRBV9 and TRBJ2-7 gives the whole variable domain DSGVTQTPKHLITATGQRVTLRCSPRSGDLSVYWYQQSLDQGLQFLIQYYNGEERAKGNILERFSAQQFPDLHSELNLSSLELGDSALYFCASSISRPNDYEQYFGPGTRLTVT.

The chain combines TRBV7-8 with TRBJ1-5; D is perhaps TRBD1 (6 bases). Germline CDR1 and CDR2: SGHVS and FQNEAQ. V was shortened by 1 base and J by 7 bases, with 14 bases between the two germline ends. CDR3 length: 15 residues. The CDR3 nucleotides are TGTGCCAGCAGCTTAGGGGGGGGGCATAGACAGCCCCAGCATTTT. As protein: CASSLGGGHRQPQHF. The entire variable domain, with the rest obtained from reference TRBV7-8 and TRBJ1-5, is as follows: GAGVSQSPRYKVAKRGQDVALRCDPISGHVSLFWYQQALGQGPEFLTYFQNEAQLDKSGLPSDRFFAERPEGSVSTLKIQRTQQEDSAVYLCASSLGGGHRQPQHFGDGTRLSIL.

This chain connects TRBV5-1 to TRBJ2-5; 9 bases line up with TRBD2. The CDR3 has 18 residues. Losses at the gene ends were 0 bases for V and 4 bases for J; bases not matched to a gene: 13. Germline loops: CDR1 SGHRS, CDR2 YFSETQ. The CDR3 DNA reads as TGCGCCAGCAGCTTGGGCCCCTCGGGTAGCGGGAGTGGAGAGACCCAGTACTTC. Translating gives CASSLGPSGSGSGETQYF.

This clone was seen once. The chain carries TRBV19 and TRBJ2-1, with TRBD2 identical over 8 bases. CDR3 length: 15 amino acids. CDR1 is LNHDA and CDR2 is SQIVND in the germline V gene (reference sequence). V dropped 3 bases and J dropped 5; count of bases not matched to a gene: 6. The DNA of the CDR3 is TGTGCCAGTAGTATTCGGGGGGGCCAGAACAATGAGCAGTTCTTC. Protein sequence: CASSIRGGQNNEQFF.

J is TRBJ2-1 and V is TRBV5-1; 7 bases agree with TRBD1. This CDR3 region has 15 residues. Germline V gene lookup returns CDR1 SGHRS and CDR2 YFSETQ. The ends lost 4 bases at V and 0 bases at J; junction bases unmatched: 4. CDR3 region: CASSPGQISYNEQFF. As DNA, the CDR3 is TGCGCCAGCAGCCCGGGACAGATCTCCTACAATGAGCAGTTCTTC.

CDR3 nucleotide sequence: TGTGCCAGCAGTTACGGCGGGGGGCGGAACACCGGGGAGCTGTTTTTT. It yields the protein CASSYGGGRNTGELFF. The chain employs TRBV6-6 and TRBJ2-2, with TRBD2 matching 8 bases. The CDR3 is 16 amino acids. From germline, CDR1 is MNHNY and CDR2 SVGAGI (reference sequence). After removal of 2 bases from V and 1 base from J, the junction contained 3 bases not matched to a gene.

This chain uses TRBV11-3 with TRBJ2-7; no firm D call. Germline CDR1 is SGHNT and CDR2 is YENEEA. Trimming removed 0 bases at V and 3 bases at J, with 12 bases between. The CDR3 is 15 residues long. CDR3 amino acids: CASSLEWAGSYEQYF. The DNA for the CDR3 is TGTGCCAGCAGCTTAGAATGGGCTGGTAGCTACGAGCAGTACTTC.

The chain links TRBV5-4 to TRBJ2-5; 7 bases line up with TRBD2. The CDR3 is 15 residues long. Germline V gives CDR1 SGHNT, CDR2 YYREEE (reference sequence). Trimming cost V 0 bases and J 5 bases; bases outside gene matches: 7. CDR3 DNA: TGTGCCAGCAGCTTGGGCGGGACTATGATTGAGACCCAGTACTTC. Translation: CASSLGGTMIETQYF.

J is TRBJ2-2 and V is TRBV9; a weak D match, TRBD2 (5 bases). The germline V gene encodes CDR1 SGDLS and CDR2 YYNGEE. The CDR3 totals 16 residues. Between the trimmed V and J ends, which lost 3 bases and 4 bases, there was a span of 16 bases. For the CDR3, the DNA is TGTGCCAGCAGCGCAAAGAGGGCCAGTCTCACCGGGGAGCTGTTTTTT. Its translation is CASSAKRASLTGELFF.

The chain joins TRBV6-5 to TRBJ1-6; D is ambiguous. Trimming removed 2 bases at V and 11 bases at J, with 10 bases between. This CDR3 has 13 residues. The V gene's germline CDR1 is MNHEY and CDR2 SVGAGI. CDR3 DNA sequence: TGTGCCAGCAGTTACAGCCCCGGGGCACCCCTCCACTTT. It specifies CASSYSPGAPLHF.